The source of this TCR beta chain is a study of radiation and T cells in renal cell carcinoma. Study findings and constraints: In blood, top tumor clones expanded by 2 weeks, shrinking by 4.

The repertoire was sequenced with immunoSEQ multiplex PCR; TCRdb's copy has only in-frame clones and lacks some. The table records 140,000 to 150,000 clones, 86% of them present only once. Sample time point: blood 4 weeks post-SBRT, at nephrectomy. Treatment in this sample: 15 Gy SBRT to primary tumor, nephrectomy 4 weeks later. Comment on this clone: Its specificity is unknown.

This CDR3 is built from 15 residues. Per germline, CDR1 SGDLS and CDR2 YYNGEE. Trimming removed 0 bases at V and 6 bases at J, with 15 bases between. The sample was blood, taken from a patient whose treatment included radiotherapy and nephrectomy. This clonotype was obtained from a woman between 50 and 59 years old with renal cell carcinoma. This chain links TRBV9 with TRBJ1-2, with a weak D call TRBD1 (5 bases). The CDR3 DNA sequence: TGTGCCAGCAGCGTAGGGACCGGGACTTCCGATGGCTACACCTTC. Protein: CASSVGTGTSDGYTF.